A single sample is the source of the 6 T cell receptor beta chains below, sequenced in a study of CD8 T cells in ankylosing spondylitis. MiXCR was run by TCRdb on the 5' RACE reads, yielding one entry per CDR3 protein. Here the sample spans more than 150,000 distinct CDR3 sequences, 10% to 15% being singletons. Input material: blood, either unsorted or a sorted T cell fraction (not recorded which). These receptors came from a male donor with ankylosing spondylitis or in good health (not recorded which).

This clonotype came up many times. The CDR3 region is CASSSRGPNEQFF. DNA for the CDR3: TGCGCCAGCTCATCGAGGGGTCCGAATGAGCAGTTCTTC. The rearrangement joins TRBV5-1 to TRBJ2-1; possibly TRBD1 or TRBD2 for D (5 bases each). Germline lookup yields CDR1 SGHRS and CDR2 YFSETQ. The V end was cut by 7 bases, the J end by 7 bases, with 15 bases between. This CDR3 contains 13 residues.

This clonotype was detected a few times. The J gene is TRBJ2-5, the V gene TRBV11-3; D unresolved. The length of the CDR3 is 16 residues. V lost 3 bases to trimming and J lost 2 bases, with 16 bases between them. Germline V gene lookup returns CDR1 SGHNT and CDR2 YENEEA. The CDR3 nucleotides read TGTGCCAGCAGCTTTCGTTTAACAGATCAACAAGAGACCCAGTACTTC. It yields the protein CASSFRLTDQQETQYF.

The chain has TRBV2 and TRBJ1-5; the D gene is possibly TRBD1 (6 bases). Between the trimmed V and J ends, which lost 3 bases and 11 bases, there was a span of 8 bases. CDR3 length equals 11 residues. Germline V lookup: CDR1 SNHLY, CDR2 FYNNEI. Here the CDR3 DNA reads TGTGCCAGCAGTGACAGGGGCGCCCAGCATTTT. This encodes CASSDRGAQHF.

This CDR3 reads CASSPLGIGEQFF. CDR3 nucleotide sequence: TGTGCCAGCAGTCCTCTCGGCATTGGGGAGCAGTTCTTC. V is TRBV6-1 and J is TRBJ2-1; D unclear. This CDR3 comprises 13 residues. V was cut by 5 bases and J by 10 bases, with 15 bases left in between. Per germline, CDR1 MNHNS and CDR2 SASEGT.

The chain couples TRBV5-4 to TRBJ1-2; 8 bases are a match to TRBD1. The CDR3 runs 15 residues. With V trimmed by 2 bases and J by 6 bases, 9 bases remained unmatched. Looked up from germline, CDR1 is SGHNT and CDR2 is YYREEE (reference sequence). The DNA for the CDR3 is TGTGCCAGCAGCTTAAACAGGGGACAGGATAATGGCTACACCTTC. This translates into CASSLNRGQDNGYTF.

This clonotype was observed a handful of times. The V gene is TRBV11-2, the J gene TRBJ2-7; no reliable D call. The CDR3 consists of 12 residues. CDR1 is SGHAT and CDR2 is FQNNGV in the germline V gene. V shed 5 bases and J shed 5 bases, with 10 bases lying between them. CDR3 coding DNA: TGTGCCAGCAGCAAAATAGACAACGAGCAGTACTTC. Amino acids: CASSKIDNEQYF.